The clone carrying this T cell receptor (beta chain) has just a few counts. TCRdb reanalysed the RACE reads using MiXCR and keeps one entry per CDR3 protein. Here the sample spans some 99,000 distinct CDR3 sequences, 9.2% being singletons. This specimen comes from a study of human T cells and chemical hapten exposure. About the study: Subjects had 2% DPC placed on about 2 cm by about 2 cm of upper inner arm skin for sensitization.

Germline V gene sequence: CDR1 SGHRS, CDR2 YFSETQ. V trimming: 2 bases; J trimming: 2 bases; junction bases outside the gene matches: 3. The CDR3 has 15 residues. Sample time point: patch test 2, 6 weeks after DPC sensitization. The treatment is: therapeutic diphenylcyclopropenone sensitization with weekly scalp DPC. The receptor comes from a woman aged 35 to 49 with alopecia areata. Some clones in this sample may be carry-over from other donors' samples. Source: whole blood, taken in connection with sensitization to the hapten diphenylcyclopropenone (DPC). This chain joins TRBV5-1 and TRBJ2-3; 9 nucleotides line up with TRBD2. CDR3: CASSFLAGATDTQYF. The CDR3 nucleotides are TGCGCCAGCAGCTTCTTAGCGGGGGCCACAGATACGCAGTATTTT.